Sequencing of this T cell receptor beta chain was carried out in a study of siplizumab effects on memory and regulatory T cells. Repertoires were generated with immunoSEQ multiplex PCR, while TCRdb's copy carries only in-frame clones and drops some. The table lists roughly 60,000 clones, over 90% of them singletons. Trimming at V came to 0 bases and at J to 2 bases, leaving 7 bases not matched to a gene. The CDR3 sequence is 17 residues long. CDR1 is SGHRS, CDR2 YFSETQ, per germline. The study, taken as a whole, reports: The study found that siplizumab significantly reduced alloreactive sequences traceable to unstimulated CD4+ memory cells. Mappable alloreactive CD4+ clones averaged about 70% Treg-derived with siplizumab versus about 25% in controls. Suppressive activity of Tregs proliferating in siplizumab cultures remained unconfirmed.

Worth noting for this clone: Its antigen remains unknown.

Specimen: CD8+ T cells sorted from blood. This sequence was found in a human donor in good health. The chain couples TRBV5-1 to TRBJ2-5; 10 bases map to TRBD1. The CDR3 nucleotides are TGCGCCAGCAGCTTGGGATCGGGGACAGGGGTTCAAGAGACCCAGTACTTC. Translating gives CASSLGSGTGVQETQYF.